This T cell receptor (beta chain) was identified in a study of blood T cell repertoires in COVID-19. This clone came up a few times. The CDR3 runs 14 residues. CDR1 is SEHNR and CDR2 is FQNEAQ in the germline V gene (reference sequence). V gave up 5 bases and J gave up 2 bases, with 12 bases separating them. The method was immunoSEQ multiplex PCR; TCRdb's version includes in-frame clones alone and lacks a portion of them. The table shows about 280,000 clones, with 86% occurring only once. The clonotype comes from a man in his forties with active or convalescent COVID-19. V and J are TRBV7-9 and TRBJ2-5; D is unresolved. Sequenced material: peripheral blood. The CDR3 DNA reads as TGTGCCAGCAGCGTCCACCAAACTCAAGAGACCCAGTACTTC. Protein: CASSVHQTQETQYF.